This T cell receptor beta chain was sequenced in a study of shared clonotypes between healthy human individuals. Turning to this clone: The antigen is not known.

The V gene lost 1 base and the J gene lost 1 base, with 11 bases spanning the gap. The CDR3 is 15 amino acids. The test was conducted at deep level. It was approximately 0.2 ug DNA, around 33,000 T cell genomes, that sorted-subset replicate PCRs used. The method was immunoSEQ multiplex PCR; TCRdb's version includes in-frame clones alone and lacks a portion of them. The table records roughly 120,000 clones, around 66% of them present only once. Study conclusions and caveats: It was expected that sequencing depth would affect clonotype sharing among donors.

The receptor's source is a woman under 40 in good health. Specimen: memory CD8+ T cells sorted from blood. Subset meaning: CD45RO+ cells pooled with CCR7-negative TemRA cells. This sequence joins TRBV5-3 and TRBJ1-1; D ambiguous. TRBV5-3 is marked as an open reading frame, function uncertain. CDR3 DNA: TGTGCCAGAAGCTTGACCGGGCCAGCGAACACTGAAGCTTTCTTT. It codes for CARSLTGPANTEAFF.